This is a list of T cell receptor beta chains from one sample in a study of T cell responses to AZD1222 COVID-19 vaccine. Profiled with immunoSEQ multiplex PCR; TCRdb holds only in-frame clones, not every one. The sample records some 49,000 clones, around 90% being singletons. The material sequenced was peripheral blood, taken 28 days after the second AZD1222 dose. Receptors were obtained from an adult who received the AZD1222 COVID-19 vaccine. The CDR3 runs from the conserved cysteine through the conserved F or W. The D gene is left open where the match is weak. Expanded clones get a size class; other rows say once, few or many, or leave the size out.

>15|TRBD1|-|TRBV11-2|TRBJ1-2
TGTGCCAGCAGATTACCCGGGACAGGAACATATGGCTACACCTTC
CASRLPGTGTYGYTF
>15|-|-|TRBV19|TRBJ1-2
TGTGCCAGTAGTATAGACGGATCCAATGGCTATGGCTACACCTTC
CASSIDGSNGYGYTF
>13|-|once|TRBV19|TRBJ1-6
TGTGCCAGTAAAAGCAGGACGGTTTCACCCCTCCACTTT
CASKSRTVSPLHF
>13|-|few|TRBV18|TRBJ2-7
TGTGCCAGCACCCAAGGCATCTCCTACGAGCAGTACTTC
CASTQGISYEQYF
>15|-|-|TRBV7-9|TRBJ1-3
TGTGCCAGCAGCAGCACCGGGATCTCTGGAAACACCATATATTTT
CASSSTGISGNTIYF
>15|-|-|TRBV6-5|TRBJ1-3
TGTGCCAGCGGTCGGGGGGGCTCATCAGGAAACACCATATATTTT
CASGRGGSSGNTIYF
>16|-|-|TRBV5-6|TRBJ2-3
TGTGCCAGCAGCGAGATGCGGCGTTCTAGCACAGATACGCAGTATTTT
CASSEMRRSSTDTQYF
>16|-|few|TRBV9|TRBJ2-1
TGTGCCAGCAGCGCGAGACCGACGAGCTCCTACAATGAGCAGTTCTTC
CASSARPTSSYNEQFF
>16|TRBD1|-|TRBV20-1|TRBJ2-7
TGCAGTGCTAGTGCCATCCACCGGGACAGGTTCTACGAGCAGTACTTC
CSASAIHRDRFYEQYF
>14|-|-|TRBV27|TRBJ2-1
TGTGCCAGCAGTTTAGGAGGCATTTACAATGAGCAGTTCTTC
CASSLGGIYNEQFF
>17|TRBD2|-|TRBV28|TRBJ2-3
TGTGCCAGCAGCCCGGCCGGACTAGCGGGAATCACAGATACGCAGTATTTT
CASSPAGLAGITDTQYF
>17|TRBD2|-|TRBV19|TRBJ2-5
TGTGCCAGTAGTATAGGCGGACTAGCGGGGCCAGGAGGGACCCAGTACTTC
CASSIGGLAGPGGTQYF
>15|-|-|TRBV2|TRBJ2-5
TGTGCCAGCAGTGAAAACCGAGGGTACCAAGAGACCCAGTACTTC
CASSENRGYQETQYF
>10|-|-|TRBV20-1|TRBJ2-7
TGCAGTGGCAAGGGGGTAGGTCAGTACTTC
CSGKGVGQYF
>11|-|-|TRBV24-1|TRBJ2-7
TGTGCCACCAGTGTCGGCTACGAGCAGTACTTC
CATSVGYEQYF
>13|-|-|TRBV5-1|TRBJ2-7
TGCGCCAGCAGCTCGGGGGTTGAATACGAGCAGTACTTC
CASSSGVEYEQYF
>15|-|-|TRBV28|TRBJ2-5
TGTGCCAGCAGGGAGGGGGACCGTAGCCAAGAGACCCAGTACTTC
CASREGDRSQETQYF
>15|-|-|TRBV28|TRBJ2-7
TGTGCCAGCAGTTCAGGGGGGGAGATTGGTCTCGAGCAGTACTTC
CASSSGGEIGLEQYF
>15|-|-|TRBV19|TRBJ1-5
TGTGCCAGTAGTATAATAGGGGACGGGGGGCGGCCCCAGCATTTT
CASSIIGDGGRPQHF
>15|TRBD2|-|TRBV5-4|TRBJ2-5
TGTGCCAGCAGCTTGGAAACTAGCGGGGGAGAGACCCAGTACTTC
CASSLETSGGETQYF
>12|-|-|TRBV5-4|TRBJ2-1
TGTGCCAGCAGCTTGACGCGGAATGAGCAGTTCTTC
CASSLTRNEQFF
>15|-|-|TRBV7-9|TRBJ2-7
TGTGCCAGCAGCTTAGCCAGCGGAGGCTGGTACGAGCAGTACTTC
CASSLASGGWYEQYF
>16|TRBD2|once|TRBV4-3|TRBJ2-7
TGCGCCAGCAGCCAAGTAGCGGGAGGCGGGGGCTACGAGCAGTACTTC
CASSQVAGGGGYEQYF
>15|-|-|TRBV5-1|TRBJ2-1
TGCGCCAGCAGCTTGTGGTCGGGAGAGCACAATGAGCAGTTCTTC
CASSLWSGEHNEQFF
>13|TRBD2|-|TRBV5-4|TRBJ2-7
TGTGCCAGCAGCGGTACGCGGGGGGGCGAGCAGTACTTC
CASSGTRGGEQYF
>15|-|-|TRBV19|TRBJ1-5
TGTGCCAGTAGTTACACCTCCAGTACCGAAGGACCCCAGCATTTT
CASSYTSSTEGPQHF
>14|-|-|TRBV6-5|TRBJ2-1
TGTGCCAGCAGTTACTCGATGGTAGGCGACGAGCAGTTCTTC
CASSYSMVGDEQFF
>16|TRBD1|-|TRBV6-2/TRBV6-3|TRBJ2-7
TGTGCCAGCAGCAAACGACCGGGACAGGGGTACTACGAGCAGTACTTC
CASSKRPGQGYYEQYF
>15|TRBD2|-|TRBV2|TRBJ2-1
TGTGCCAGCAGCCCGTGGAGCGGGAGAGCGAGTGAGCAGTTCTTC
CASSPWSGRASEQFF
>16|TRBD1|-|TRBV14|TRBJ1-1
TGTGCCAGCAGCCAGTTCGGGGGACAGGGTACGACTGAAGCTTTCTTT
CASSQFGGQGTTEAFF
>15|-|-|TRBV19|TRBJ2-5
TGTGCCAGTAGTATCAGTAGGACAGCAGGAAAGACCCAGTACTTC
CASSISRTAGKTQYF
>14|-|-|TRBV9|TRBJ2-1
TGTGCCAGCAGCGTCGCGTCCCTCTACAATGAGCAGTTCTTC
CASSVASLYNEQFF
>19|TRBD1|-|TRBV19|TRBJ1-2
TGTGCCAGTAGTCGAACCGGGACAGGGAGTCTAGCTCCGAACTATGGCTACACCTTC
CASSRTGTGSLAPNYGYTF
>18|TRBD1|once|TRBV2|TRBJ1-2
TGTGCCAGCAGTGAAAAATCGGTGTATTGGGACAGGGGCTATGGCTACACCTTC
CASSEKSVYWDRGYGYTF
>17|TRBD1|-|TRBV15|TRBJ1-5
TGTGCCACCAGCAGAAATCCGGGACAGGGGCTTCGTAATTCCCAGCATTTT
CATSRNPGQGLRNSQHF